The T cell receptor (beta chain) under discussion was sequenced for a study of CXCR3-negative and CXCR3-positive naive CD8 T cells. Overall study findings and caveats: For CXCR3-positive naive cells, TRB CDR3s were more hydrophobic than those of CXCR3-negative naive cells. Naive CXCR3-negative and CXCR3-positive cells had similar TRBV-TRBJ usage; memory differed. Much lower diversity was found in memory CD8+ cells, while both naive subsets had comparably high diversity.

Germline assignment: CDR1 SGHRS and CDR2 YFSETQ. The CDR3 covers 16 residues. Naive CD8+ T cells showed a CD45RO-CCR7+CD27+CD95- phenotype. TRB cDNA was prepared as libraries by UMI-labeled 5' RACE. TCRdb re-called the 5' RACE reads; every CDR3 protein appears as one record, without DNA. The data show some 130,000 distinct CDR3 sequences, and the top ten clones hold around 0.54%. Regarding this clonotype: The antigen is undetermined.

Input material: naive CXCR3+ CD8+ T cells from blood. Subset meaning: CD45RO-CCR7+CD27+CD95- naive CD8+ T cells expressing CXCR3 (TNR3+). The chain is built from TRBV5-1 and TRBJ1-1; TCRdb's assignment of TRBD1 cannot be checked, as there is no DNA. The clonotype was recovered from a human donor in good health. Some clones in this sample may be carry-over from other donors' samples. The CDR3 sequence: CASSTQDRAVNTEAFF.